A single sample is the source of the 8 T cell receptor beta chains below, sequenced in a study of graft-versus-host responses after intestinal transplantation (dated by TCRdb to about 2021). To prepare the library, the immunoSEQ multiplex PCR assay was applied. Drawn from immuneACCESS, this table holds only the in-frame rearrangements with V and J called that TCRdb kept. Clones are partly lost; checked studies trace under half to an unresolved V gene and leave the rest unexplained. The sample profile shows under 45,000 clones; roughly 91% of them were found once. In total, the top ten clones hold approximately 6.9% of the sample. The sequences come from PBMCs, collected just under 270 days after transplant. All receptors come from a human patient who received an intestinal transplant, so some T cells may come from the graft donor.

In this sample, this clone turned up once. CDR3 in DNA: TGTGCCAGCACCTGGGGTGCCGACGAGCAGTACTTC. Translation gives CASTWGADEQYF. The rearrangement links TRBV6-5 to TRBJ2-7; the D is unclear. The CDR3 is 12 residues long. Deletions cut 7 bases from V and 5 bases from J, with 12 bases between. Germline V CDR1 and CDR2: MNHEY, SVGAGI.

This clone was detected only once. The CDR3 bases are TGTGCCAGCAGTGAGCAGGCTGGGTTTGCACCCCTCCACTTT. The encoded protein is CASSEQAGFAPLHF. This chain links TRBV6-1 with TRBJ1-6, with D unresolved. The V gene's germline CDR1 is MNHNS and CDR2 SASEGT. Trimming took 3 bases from V and 11 from J, leaving 14 bases between them. The CDR3 consists of 14 residues.

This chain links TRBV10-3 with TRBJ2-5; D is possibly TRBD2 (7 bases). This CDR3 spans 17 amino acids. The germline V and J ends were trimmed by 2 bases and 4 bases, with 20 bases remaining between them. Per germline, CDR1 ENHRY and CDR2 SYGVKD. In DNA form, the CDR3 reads TGTGCCATCAGTGAGGCCGACGGGGGAGGGGGGAGAGAGACCCAGTACTTC. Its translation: CAISEADGGGGRETQYF.

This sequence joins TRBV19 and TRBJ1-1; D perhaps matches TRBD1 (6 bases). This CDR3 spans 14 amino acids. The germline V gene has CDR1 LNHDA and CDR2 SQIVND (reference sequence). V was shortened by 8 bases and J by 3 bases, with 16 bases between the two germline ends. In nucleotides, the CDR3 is TGTGCCAGTTCCACACAGGGAAGGGACACTGAAGCTTTCTTT. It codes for CASSTQGRDTEAFF.

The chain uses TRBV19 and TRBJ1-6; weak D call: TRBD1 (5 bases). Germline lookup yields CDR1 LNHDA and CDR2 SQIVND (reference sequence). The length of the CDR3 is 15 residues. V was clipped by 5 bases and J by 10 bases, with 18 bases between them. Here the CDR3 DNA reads TGTGCCAGTAGTTCGTCGCCGGGGCCCAAATCACCCCTCCACTTT. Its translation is CASSSSPGPKSPLHF.

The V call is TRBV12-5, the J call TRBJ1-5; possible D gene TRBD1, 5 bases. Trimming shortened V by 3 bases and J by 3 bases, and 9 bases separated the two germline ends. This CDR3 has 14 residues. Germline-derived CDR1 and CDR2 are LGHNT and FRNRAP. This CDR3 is CASGFQGYNQPQHF. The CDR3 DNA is TGTGCTAGTGGTTTCCAGGGTTACAATCAGCCCCAGCATTTT.

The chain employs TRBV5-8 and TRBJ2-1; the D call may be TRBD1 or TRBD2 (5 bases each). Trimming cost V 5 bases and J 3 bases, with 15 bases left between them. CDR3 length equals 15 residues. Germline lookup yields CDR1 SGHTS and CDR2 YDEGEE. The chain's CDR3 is CASRFRDRNYNEQFF. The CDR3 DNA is TGTGCCAGCAGGTTCCGGGACCGAAACTACAATGAGCAGTTCTTC.

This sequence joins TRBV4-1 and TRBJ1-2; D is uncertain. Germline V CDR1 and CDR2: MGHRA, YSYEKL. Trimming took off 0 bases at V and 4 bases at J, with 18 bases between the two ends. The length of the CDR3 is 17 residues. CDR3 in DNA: TGCGCCAGCAGCCAAGAAGGCCAGGCTTGGGTCGGCTATGGCTACACCTTC. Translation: CASSQEGQAWVGYGYTF.